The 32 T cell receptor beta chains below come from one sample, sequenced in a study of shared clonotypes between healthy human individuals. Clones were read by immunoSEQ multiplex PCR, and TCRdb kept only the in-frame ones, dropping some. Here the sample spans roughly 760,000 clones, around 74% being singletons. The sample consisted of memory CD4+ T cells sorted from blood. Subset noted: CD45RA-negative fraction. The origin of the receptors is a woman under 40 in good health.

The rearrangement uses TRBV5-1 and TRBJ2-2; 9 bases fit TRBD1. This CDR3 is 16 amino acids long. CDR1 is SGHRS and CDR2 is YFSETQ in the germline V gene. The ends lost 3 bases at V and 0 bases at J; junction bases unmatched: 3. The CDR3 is CASSSGDRANTGELFF. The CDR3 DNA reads TGCGCCAGCAGCTCGGGGGACAGGGCGAACACCGGGGAGCTGTTTTTT. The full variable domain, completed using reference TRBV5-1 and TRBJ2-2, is KAGVTQTPRYLIKTRGQQVTLSCSPISGHRSVSWYQQTPGQGLQFLFEYFSETQRNKGNFPGRFSGRQFSNSRSEMNVSTLELGDSALYLCASSSGDRANTGELFFGEGSRLTVL.

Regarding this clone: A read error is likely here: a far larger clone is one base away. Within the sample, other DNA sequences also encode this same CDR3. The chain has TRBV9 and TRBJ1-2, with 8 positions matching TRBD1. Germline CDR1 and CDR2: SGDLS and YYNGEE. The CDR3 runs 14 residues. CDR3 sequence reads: CASSVDRVASGYTF. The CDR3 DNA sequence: TGTGCCAGCAGCGTGGACAGGGTGGCGTCCGGCTATACCTTC.

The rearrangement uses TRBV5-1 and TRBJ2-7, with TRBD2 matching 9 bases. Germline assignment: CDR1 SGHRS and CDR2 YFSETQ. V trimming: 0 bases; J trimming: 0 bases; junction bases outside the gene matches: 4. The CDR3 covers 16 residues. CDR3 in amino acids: CASSLGIAGVSYEQYF. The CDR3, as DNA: TGCGCCAGCAGCTTGGGGATAGCGGGAGTCTCCTACGAGCAGTACTTC.

The CDR3: CSALLTSGSSYEQYF. CDR3 DNA: TGCAGCGCCCTGCTCACTAGCGGGAGTTCCTACGAGCAGTACTTC. The chain joins TRBV29-1 to TRBJ2-7; 11 nucleotides match TRBD2. The CDR3 totals 15 residues. J gave up 1 base and V 7 bases, and 9 bases lay outside the gene matches. The V gene's germline CDR1 is SQVTM and CDR2 ANQGSEA.

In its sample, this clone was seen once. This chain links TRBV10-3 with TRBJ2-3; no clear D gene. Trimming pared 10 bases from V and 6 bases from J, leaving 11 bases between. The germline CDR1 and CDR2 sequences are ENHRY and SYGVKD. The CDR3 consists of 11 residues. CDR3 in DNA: TGTGCCACATCCCGCGGCGATACGCAGTATTTT. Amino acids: CATSRGDTQYF.

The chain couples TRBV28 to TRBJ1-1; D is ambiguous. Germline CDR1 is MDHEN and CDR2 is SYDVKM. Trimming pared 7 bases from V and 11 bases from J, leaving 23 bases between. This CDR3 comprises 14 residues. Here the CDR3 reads CASIPSGRPSGAFF. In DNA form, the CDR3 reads TGTGCCAGCATTCCTTCGGGCAGGCCCTCAGGCGCTTTCTTT.

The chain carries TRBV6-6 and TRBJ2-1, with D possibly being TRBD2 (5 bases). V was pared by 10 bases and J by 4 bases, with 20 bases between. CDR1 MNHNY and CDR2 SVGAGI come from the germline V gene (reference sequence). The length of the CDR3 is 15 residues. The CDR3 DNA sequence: TGTGCCACCGAGAGGAGCGGAGCCGGATACAATGAGCAGTTCTTC. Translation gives CATERSGAGYNEQFF.

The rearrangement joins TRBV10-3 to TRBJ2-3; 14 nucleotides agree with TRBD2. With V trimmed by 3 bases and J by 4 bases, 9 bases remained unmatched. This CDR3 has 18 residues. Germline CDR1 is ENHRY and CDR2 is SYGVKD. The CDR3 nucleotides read TGTGCCATCAGTGATGGCGGGACTAGCGGGAGATTTTCAGATACGCAGTATTTT. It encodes CAISDGGTSGRFSDTQYF.

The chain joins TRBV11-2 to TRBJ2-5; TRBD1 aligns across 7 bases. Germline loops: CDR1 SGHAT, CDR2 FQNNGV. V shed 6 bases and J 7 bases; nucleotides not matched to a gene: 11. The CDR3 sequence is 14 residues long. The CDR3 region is CASSSIDRARTQYF. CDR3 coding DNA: TGTGCCAGCAGTTCTATCGACAGGGCCCGGACCCAGTACTTC.

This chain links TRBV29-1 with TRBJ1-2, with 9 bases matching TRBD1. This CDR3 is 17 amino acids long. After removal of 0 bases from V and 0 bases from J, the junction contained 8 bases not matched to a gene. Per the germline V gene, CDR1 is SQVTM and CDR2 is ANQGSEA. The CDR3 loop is CSVEDLDRGAPNYGYTF. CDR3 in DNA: TGCAGCGTTGAAGATCTTGACAGGGGGGCCCCTAACTATGGCTACACCTTC.

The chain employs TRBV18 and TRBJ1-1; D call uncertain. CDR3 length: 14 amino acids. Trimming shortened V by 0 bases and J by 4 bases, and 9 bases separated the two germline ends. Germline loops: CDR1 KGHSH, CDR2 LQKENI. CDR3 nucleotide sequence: TGTGCCAGCTCACCACCGGGTTGGGGCACTGAAGCTTTCTTT. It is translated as CASSPPGWGTEAFF.

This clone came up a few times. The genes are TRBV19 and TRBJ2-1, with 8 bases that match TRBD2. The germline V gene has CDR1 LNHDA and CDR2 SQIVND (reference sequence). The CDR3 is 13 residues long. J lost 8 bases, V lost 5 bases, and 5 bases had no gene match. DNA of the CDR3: TGTGCCAGTAGTGGTGGACTAGCTCATGAGCAGTTCTTC. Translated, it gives CASSGGLAHEQFF.

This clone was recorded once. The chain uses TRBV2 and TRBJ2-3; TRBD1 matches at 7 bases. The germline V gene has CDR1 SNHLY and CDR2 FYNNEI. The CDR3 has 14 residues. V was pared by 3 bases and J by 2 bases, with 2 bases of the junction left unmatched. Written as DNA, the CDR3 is TGTGCCAGCAGTGAGGGACAGCACACAGATACGCAGTATTTT. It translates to CASSEGQHTDTQYF.

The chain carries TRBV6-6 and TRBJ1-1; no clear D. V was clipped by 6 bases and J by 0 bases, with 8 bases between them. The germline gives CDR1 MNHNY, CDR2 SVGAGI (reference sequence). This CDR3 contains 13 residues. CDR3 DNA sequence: TGTGCCAGCAGGACCGGGGTGAACACTGAAGCTTTCTTT. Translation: CASRTGVNTEAFF.

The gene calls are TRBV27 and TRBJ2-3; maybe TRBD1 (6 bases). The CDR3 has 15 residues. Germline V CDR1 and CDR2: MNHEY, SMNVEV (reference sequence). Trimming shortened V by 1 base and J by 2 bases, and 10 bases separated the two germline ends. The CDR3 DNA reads TGTGCCAGCAGTTTATACAGGGCTAACACAGATACGCAGTATTTT. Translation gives CASSLYRANTDTQYF.

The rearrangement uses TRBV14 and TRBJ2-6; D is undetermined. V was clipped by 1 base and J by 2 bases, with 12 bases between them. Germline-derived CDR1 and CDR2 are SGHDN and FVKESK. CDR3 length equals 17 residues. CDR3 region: CASSQARPGTGANVLTF. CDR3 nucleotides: TGTGCCAGCAGCCAAGCGCGTCCCGGAACTGGGGCCAACGTCCTGACTTTC.

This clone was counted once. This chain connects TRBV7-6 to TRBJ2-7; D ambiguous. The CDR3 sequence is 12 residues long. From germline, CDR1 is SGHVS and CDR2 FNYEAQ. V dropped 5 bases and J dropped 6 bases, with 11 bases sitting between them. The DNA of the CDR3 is TGTGCCAGCAGCCTAGATTATTCCGAGCAGTACTTC. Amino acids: CASSLDYSEQYF.

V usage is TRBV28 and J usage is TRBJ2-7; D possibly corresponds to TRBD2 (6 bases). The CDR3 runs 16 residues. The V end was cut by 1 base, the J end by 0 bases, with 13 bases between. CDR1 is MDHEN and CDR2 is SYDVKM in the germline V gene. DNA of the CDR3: TGTGCCAGCAGTTTATCGGCTACCGGGAGCTCCTACGAGCAGTACTTC. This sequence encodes CASSLSATGSSYEQYF.

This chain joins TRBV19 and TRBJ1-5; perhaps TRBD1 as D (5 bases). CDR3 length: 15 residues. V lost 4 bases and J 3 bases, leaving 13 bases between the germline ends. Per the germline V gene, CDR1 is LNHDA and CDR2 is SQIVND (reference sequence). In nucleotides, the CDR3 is TGTGCCAGTAGTAGCACAGGTGGGGTCAATCAGCCCCAGCATTTT. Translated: CASSSTGGVNQPQHF.

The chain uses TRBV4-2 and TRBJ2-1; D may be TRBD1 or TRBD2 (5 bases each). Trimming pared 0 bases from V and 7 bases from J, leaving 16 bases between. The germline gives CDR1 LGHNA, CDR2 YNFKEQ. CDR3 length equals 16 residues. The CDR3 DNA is TGTGCCAGCAGCCAAGACCGGGGCGGGTCCAGGAATGAGCAGTTCTTC. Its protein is CASSQDRGGSRNEQFF.

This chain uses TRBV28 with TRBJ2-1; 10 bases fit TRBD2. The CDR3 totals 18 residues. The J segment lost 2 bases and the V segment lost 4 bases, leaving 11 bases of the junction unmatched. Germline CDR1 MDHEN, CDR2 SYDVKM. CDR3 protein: CASSSVLKAGGAYNEQFF. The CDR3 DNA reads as TGTGCCAGCAGTTCAGTTCTTAAAGCGGGAGGGGCCTACAATGAGCAGTTCTTC. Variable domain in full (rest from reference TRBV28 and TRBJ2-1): DVKVTQSSRYLVKRTGEKVFLECVQDMDHENMFWYRQDPGLGLRLIYFSYDVKMKEKGDIPEGYSVSREKKERFSLILESASTNQTSMYLCASSSVLKAGGAYNEQFFGPGTRLTVL.

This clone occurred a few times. In DNA form, the CDR3 reads TGTGCCAGCAGCCCCGGTGAGGAGGGTAGCAATCAGCCCCAGCATTTT. Residues: CASSPGEEGSNQPQHF. The chain has TRBV7-9 and TRBJ1-5; D ambiguous. Germline CDR1 is SEHNR and CDR2 is FQNEAQ (reference sequence). The CDR3 loop spans 16 amino acids. V gave up 5 bases and J gave up 0 bases, with 14 bases separating them.

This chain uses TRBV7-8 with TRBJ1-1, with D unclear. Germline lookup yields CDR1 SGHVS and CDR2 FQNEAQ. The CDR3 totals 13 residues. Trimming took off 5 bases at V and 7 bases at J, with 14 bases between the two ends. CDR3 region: CASSQRLLSEAFF. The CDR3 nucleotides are TGTGCCAGCAGCCAGCGTCTCTTGAGTGAAGCTTTCTTT.

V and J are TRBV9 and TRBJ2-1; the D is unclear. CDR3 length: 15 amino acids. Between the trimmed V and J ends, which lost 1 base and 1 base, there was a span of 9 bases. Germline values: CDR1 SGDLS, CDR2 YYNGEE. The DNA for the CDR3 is TGTGCCAGCAGCGTAAGTAGCAGTTCCTACAATGAGCAGTTCTTC. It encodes CASSVSSSSYNEQFF.

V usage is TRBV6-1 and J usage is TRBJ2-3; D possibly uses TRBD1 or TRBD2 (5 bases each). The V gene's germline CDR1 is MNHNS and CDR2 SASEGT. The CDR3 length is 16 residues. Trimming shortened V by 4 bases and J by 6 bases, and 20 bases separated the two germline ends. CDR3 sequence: CASSAEGPLGRDTQYF. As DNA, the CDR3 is TGTGCCAGCAGTGCCGAGGGCCCGCTGGGACGGGATACGCAGTATTTT.

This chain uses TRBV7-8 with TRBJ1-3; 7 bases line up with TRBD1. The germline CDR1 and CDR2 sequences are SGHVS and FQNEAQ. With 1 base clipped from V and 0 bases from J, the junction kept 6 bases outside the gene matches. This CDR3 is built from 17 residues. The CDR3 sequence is CASSLEGQVSSGNTIYF. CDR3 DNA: TGTGCCAGCAGCTTAGAAGGACAGGTCTCCTCTGGAAACACCATATATTTT.

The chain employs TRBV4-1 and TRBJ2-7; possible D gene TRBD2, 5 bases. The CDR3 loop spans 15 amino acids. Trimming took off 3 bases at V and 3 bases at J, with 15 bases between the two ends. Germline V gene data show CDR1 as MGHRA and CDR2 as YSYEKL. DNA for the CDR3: TGCGCCAGCAGCCACTTTGATCTAGGAGGCTACGAGCAGTACTTC. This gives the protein CASSHFDLGGYEQYF.

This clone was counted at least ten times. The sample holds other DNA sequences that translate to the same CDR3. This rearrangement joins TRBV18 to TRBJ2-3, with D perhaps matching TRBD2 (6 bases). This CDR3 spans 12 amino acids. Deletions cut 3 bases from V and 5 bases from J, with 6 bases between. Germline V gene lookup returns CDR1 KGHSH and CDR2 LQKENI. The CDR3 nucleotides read TGTGCCAGCTCACCCGGGGGAGATACGCAGTATTTT. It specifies CASSPGGDTQYF.

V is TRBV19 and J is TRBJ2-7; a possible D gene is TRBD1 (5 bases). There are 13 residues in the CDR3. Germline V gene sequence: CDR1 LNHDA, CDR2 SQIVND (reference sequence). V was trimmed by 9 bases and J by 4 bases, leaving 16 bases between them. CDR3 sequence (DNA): TGTGCCAGCAAAGGAGACAGAAAGTACGAGCAGTACTTC. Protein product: CASKGDRKYEQYF.

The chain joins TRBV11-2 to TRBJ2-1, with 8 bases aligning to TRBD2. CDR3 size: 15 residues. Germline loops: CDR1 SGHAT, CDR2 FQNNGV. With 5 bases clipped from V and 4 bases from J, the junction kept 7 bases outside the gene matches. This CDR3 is CASSPTGTRYNEQFF. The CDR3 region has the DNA TGTGCCAGCAGCCCCACCGGGACTAGGTACAATGAGCAGTTCTTC. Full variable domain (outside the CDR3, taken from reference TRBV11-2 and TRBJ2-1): EAGVAQSPRYKIIEKRQSVAFWCNPISGHATLYWYQQILGQGPKLLIQFQNNGVVDDSQLPKDRFSAERLKGVDSTLKIQPAKLEDSAVYLCASSPTGTRYNEQFFGPGTRLTVL.

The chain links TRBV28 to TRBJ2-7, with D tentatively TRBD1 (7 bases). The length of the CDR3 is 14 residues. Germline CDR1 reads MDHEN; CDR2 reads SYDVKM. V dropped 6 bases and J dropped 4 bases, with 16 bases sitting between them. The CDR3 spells CASRLEGAPYEQYF. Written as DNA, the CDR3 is TGTGCCAGCAGGCTGGAGGGGGCACCATACGAGCAGTACTTC.

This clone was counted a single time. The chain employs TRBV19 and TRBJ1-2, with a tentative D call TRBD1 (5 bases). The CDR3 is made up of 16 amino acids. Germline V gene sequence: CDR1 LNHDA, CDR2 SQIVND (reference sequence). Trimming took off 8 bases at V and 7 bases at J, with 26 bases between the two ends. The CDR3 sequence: CASGGIGAVSRIGYTF. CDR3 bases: TGTGCCAGTGGCGGTATCGGGGCGGTTAGTAGGATTGGCTACACCTTC.